This section outlines one TCR beta chain sequence together with its context. The antigen is undetermined. This record belongs to a study of cytomegalovirus exposure and HLA in healthy donors. Overall study context: A prior study identified 120 million or so unique TCR beta sequences from roughly 180 million T cells. Whole-study results and caveats: Most of the TCR beta V segments (in an earlier analysis) were productive either about 87% or about 30% of the time.

Primers for the PCR totalled 60 Vbeta and 13 Jbeta. Sequencing used immunoSEQ multiplex PCR; TCRdb keeps in-frame clones, though not all of them. Its listing shows 74,000 or so clones. The material sequenced was PBMCs. This TCR was sampled from a woman aged 55-70 years in good health and CMV-seronegative.

The CDR3 nucleotides are TGCGCCAGCAGCCCCGGGACACCAACCTACGAGCAGTACTTC. Translation gives CASSPGTPTYEQYF. The V gene is TRBV5-1, the J gene TRBJ2-7; weak D call: TRBD1 (6 bases). Germline CDR1 is SGHRS and CDR2 is YFSETQ. CDR3 length: 14 amino acids. V lost 4 bases to trimming and J lost 2 bases, with 13 bases between them.